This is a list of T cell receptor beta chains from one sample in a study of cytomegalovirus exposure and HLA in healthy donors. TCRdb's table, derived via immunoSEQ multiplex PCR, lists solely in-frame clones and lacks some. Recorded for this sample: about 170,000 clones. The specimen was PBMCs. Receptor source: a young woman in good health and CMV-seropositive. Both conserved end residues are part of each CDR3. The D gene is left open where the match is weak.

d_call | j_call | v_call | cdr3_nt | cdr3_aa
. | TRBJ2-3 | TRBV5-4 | TGTGCCAGCAGCTCCGGGCCTCGAGGGACGCAGTATTTT | CASSSGPRGTQYF
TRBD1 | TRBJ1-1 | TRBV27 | TGTGCCAGCAGTTTGACAGGGTTTTCGGAAGCTTTCTTT | CASSLTGFSEAFF
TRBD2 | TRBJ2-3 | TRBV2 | TGTGCCAGCAATAGGGTAGCGGGAGAAGATACGCAGTATTTT | CASNRVAGEDTQYF
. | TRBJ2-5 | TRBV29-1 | TGCATCCGTTTCAAGCTGGAGACCCAGTACTTC | CIRFKLETQYF
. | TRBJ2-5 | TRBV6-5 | TGTGCCAGCAGTTACTCTAGGGGCGAGACCCAGTACTTC | CASSYSRGETQYF
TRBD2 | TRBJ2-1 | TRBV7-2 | TGTGCCAGCAGCTTAGGGACTAGCTCCTACAATGAGCAGTTCTTC | CASSLGTSSYNEQFF
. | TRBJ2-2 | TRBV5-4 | TGTGCCAGCAGCGGGGGCTCGGGGGAGCTGTTTTTT | CASSGGSGELFF
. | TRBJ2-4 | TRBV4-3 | TGCGCCAGCAGCCAAGGGCGGCAAAACATTCAGTACTTC | CASSQGRQNIQYF
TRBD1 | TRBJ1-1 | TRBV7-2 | TGTGCCAGCAGCTTCGGACAGGGTGACACTGAAGCTTTCTTT | CASSFGQGDTEAFF
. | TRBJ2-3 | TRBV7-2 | TGTGCCAGCAGCCCCTTTCTAGCTTCAGATACGCAGTATTTT | CASSPFLASDTQYF
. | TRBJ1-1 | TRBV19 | TGTGCCAGTAGTATCGGGAACACTGAAGCTTTCTTT | CASSIGNTEAFF
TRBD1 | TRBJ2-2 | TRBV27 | TGTGCCAGCAGTCCCCCCGCCAGGGGGTACACCGGGGAGCTGTTTTTT | CASSPPARGYTGELFF
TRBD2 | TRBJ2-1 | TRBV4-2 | TGTGCCAGCAGCCAAAGGGGGACTAGCCCCAATGAGCAGTTCTTC | CASSQRGTSPNEQFF
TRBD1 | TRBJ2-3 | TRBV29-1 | TGCAGCACCGCACCGGGACAGCTCACAGATACGCAGTATTTT | CSTAPGQLTDTQYF
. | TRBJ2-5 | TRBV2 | TGTGCCAGCATGCCTAGCGAACGCCAAGAGACCCAGTACTTC | CASMPSERQETQYF
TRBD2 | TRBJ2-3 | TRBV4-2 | TGTGCCAGCAGCCAATACACGGGCGGGAGTGCAGATACGCAGTATTTT | CASSQYTGGSADTQYF
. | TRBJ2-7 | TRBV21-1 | TGTGCCAGCAGCAAGGACAGGGAATACGAGCAGTACTTC | CASSKDREYEQYF
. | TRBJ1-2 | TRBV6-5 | TGTGCCAGCAGTTACACAGATTACTATGGCTACACCTTC | CASSYTDYYGYTF
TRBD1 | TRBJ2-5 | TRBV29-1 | TGCAGCGTTGGGGACAGGGGGTTAGAGACCCAGTACTTC | CSVGDRGLETQYF
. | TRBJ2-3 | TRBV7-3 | TGTGCCAGCAGCTTAAGACCCCTAGCGTTTGGCACAGATACGCAGTATTTT | CASSLRPLAFGTDTQYF
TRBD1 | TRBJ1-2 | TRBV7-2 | TGTGCCAGCAGCTTACAGGGGGCTCCGGGTGGCTACACCTTC | CASSLQGAPGGYTF
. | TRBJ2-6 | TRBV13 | TGTGCCAGCAGCCCAAAAGACAGCCTCCTCTCTGGGGCCAACGTCCTGACTTTC | CASSPKDSLLSGANVLTF
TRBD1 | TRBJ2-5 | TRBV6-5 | TGTGCCAGCAGGACGACAGGGAACCAAGAGACCCAGTACTTC | CASRTTGNQETQYF
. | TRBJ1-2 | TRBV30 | TGTGCCTGGAAGACAGGAGCTAACTATGGCTACACCTTC | CAWKTGANYGYTF
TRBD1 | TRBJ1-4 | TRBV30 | TGTGCCTGGGGGGGACAGTTCAATGAAAAACTGTTTTTT | CAWGGQFNEKLFF
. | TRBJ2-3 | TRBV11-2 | TGTGCCAGCAGCGCGGACTCTTCGTCTCATACGCAGTATTTT | CASSADSSSHTQYF
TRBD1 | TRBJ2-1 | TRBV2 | TGTGCCAGCAGGGACAGGTTCCGGGGGCAGTTCTTC | CASRDRFRGQFF
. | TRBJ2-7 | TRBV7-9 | TGTGCCAGCAGCTTAGGCGGGGCACGCTCCTACGAGCAGTACTTC | CASSLGGARSYEQYF
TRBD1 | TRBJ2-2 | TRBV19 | TGTGCCAGTAGTCCCCGGGGACAGGGCGGCACCGGGGAGCTGTTTTTT | CASSPRGQGGTGELFF
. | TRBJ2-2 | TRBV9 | TGTGCCAGCAGCCTCGGGATCTACACCGGGGAGCTGTTTTTT | CASSLGIYTGELFF
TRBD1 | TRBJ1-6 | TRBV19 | TGTGCCAGTAGTGTCGGACAGGTCTATAATTCACCCCTCCACTTT | CASSVGQVYNSPLHF
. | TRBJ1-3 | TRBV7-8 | TGTGCCAGCAGCTTAGTCATTGGAAACACCATATATTTT | CASSLVIGNTIYF
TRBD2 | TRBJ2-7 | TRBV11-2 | TGTGCCAGCAGCTGGCGGGAGTCCGAAAAGCAGTACTTC | CASSWRESEKQYF
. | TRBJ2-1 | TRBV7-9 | TGTGCCAGCTCTCTCTGGGGCAGGTACAATGAGCAGTTCTTC | CASSLWGRYNEQFF
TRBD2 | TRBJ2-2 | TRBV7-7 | TGTGCCAGCAGTCCGGGGGGGACCGGGGAGCTGTTTTTT | CASSPGGTGELFF